This TCR beta chain was sequenced in a study of response to subunit inactivated influenza vaccine. Only a few counts were recorded for this clonotype. Its specificity is unknown. The CDR3 sequence is 14 residues long. V was cut by 1 base and J by 1 base, with 7 bases left in between. Findings and limits, study-wide: Seasonal influenza vaccination, on each occasion, was suggested by the authors to recruit few new T cells.

Using its own MiXCR run on the RT-PCR reads, TCRdb lists one record per CDR3 protein. Among 710,000 or so distinct CDR3 sequences listed, 15% to 18% were seen once. The genes are TRBV12-3 or TRBV12-4 and TRBJ1-1, with D hard to call. Here the sequenced sample was PBMCs from blood, taken 11 to 12 days after vaccination. The TCR sequence derives from a man aged 50 to 60 who received an inactivated influenza vaccine. This CDR3 reads CASSLDFENTEAFF. CDR3 DNA sequence: TGTGCCAGCAGTTTAGACTTTGAGAACACTGAAGCTTTCTTT.